This TCR beta chain was captured by sequencing in a study of Ad26.COV2.S vaccination and SARS-CoV-2 variants. Comments on this clone: Its antigen is unknown.

Treatment meaning: some 20 received Ad26.COV2.S at low or high dose, single or two shots; 5 received placebo; per-sample allocation not given. Sampling happened 63 days after the first vaccine or placebo injection. The V end was cut by 2 bases, the J end by 7 bases, with 11 bases between. There are 13 residues in the CDR3. Per the germline V gene, CDR1 is MDHEN and CDR2 is SYDVKM. Whole-study results and caveats: From the TCR breadth and depth analyses, total T cell responses may have been underestimated.

This table comes from immunoSEQ multiplex PCR, and its TCRdb copy is limited to in-frame clones, with some not included. The sample lists some 290,000 clones, around 81% seen once, with 2% to 2.5% in the top ten. The specimen was peripheral blood, collected in a trial of Ad26.COV2.S vaccine versus placebo. The gene calls are TRBV28 and TRBJ1-1; D remains unclear. This TCR came from a person aged 18 to 59 who received the Ad26.COV2.S COVID-19 vaccine or a placebo. The CDR3 coding sequence is TGTGCCAGCAGTTTACTCAGATACAATGAAGCTTTCTTT. The encoded protein is CASSLLRYNEAFF.